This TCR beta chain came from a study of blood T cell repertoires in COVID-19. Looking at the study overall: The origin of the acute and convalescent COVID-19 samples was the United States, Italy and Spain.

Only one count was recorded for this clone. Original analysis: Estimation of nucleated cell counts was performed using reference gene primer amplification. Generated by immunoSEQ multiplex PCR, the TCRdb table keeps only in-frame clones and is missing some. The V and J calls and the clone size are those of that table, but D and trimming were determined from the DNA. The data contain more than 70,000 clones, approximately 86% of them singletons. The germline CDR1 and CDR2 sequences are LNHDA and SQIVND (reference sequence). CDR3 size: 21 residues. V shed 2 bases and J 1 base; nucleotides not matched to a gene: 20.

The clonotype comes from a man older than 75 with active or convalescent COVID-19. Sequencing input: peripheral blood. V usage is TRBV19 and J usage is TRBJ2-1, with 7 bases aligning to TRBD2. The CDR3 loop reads CASSIYLGVAGAWTSYNEQFF. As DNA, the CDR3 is TGTGCCAGTAGTATATATCTGGGGGTGGCGGGAGCGTGGACTTCCTACAATGAGCAGTTCTTC. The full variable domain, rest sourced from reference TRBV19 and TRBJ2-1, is DGGITQSPKYLFRKEGQNVTLSCEQNLNHDAMYWYRQDPGQGLRLIYYSQIVNDFQKGDIAEGYSVSREKKESFPLTVTSAQKNPTAFYLCASSIYLGVAGAWTSYNEQFFGPGTRLTVL.